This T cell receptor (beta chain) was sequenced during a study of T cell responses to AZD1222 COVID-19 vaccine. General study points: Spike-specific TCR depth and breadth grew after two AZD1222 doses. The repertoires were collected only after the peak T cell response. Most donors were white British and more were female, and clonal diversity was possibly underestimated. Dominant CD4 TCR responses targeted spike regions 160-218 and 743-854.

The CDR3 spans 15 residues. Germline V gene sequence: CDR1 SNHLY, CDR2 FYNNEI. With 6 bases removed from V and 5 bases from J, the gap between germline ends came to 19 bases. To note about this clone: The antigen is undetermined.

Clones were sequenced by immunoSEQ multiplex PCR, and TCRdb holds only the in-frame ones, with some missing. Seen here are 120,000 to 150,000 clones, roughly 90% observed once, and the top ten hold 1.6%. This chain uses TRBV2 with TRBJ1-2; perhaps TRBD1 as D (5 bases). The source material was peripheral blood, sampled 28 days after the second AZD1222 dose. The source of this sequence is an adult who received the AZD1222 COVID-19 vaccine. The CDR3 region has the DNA TGTGCCAGCAGGCCAACCACCGGGACGGGATATGGCTACACCTTC. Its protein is CASRPTTGTGYGYTF. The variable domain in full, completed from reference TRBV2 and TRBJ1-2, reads EPEVTQTPSHQVTQMGQEVILRCVPISNHLYFYWYRQILGQKVEFLVSFYNNEISEKSEIFDDQFSVERPDGSNFTLKIRSTKLEDSAMYFCASRPTTGTGYGYTFGSGTRLTVV.